This note documents a single TCR beta chain sequence. No antigen is known for it. This entry comes from a study of cytomegalovirus exposure and HLA in healthy donors. Findings of the study overall: Apart from CMV serostatus, no immune exposure information was available. A later analysis found common viral pathogens apparently linked to several of the most significant clusters.

V gave up 10 bases and J gave up 0 bases, with 16 bases separating them. Germline loops: CDR1 ENHRY, CDR2 SYGVKD. CDR3 length: 16 amino acids. Primers included in the PCR were 60 Vbeta and 13 Jbeta primers. TCRdb's copy holds only in-frame clones and misses some; the assay was immunoSEQ multiplex PCR. The table includes about 160,000 clones, roughly 80% detected once. The source material was PBMCs. V usage is TRBV10-3 and J usage is TRBJ2-6; no firm D call. The clonotype comes from a woman in her thirties in good health and CMV-seropositive. Written as DNA, the CDR3 is TGTGCCAGCAAGGCAGGTTTTGACTCTGGGGCCAACGTCCTGACTTTC. Protein product: CASKAGFDSGANVLTF.